Listed below are T cell receptor beta chains from one sample, sequenced in a study of blood T cells in healthy people across ages. MiXCR, applied by TCRdb to the 5' RACE reads, yields one record per CDR3 protein. The table lists about 1 million distinct CDR3 sequences, 45% of them singletons, with approximately 17% in the top ten. Specimen: blood. The receptors were sampled from a woman aged 55-70 years in good health. The CDR3 runs from the conserved cysteine through the conserved F or W. D genes are given only for firm matches. Rows may omit the clone size; those that give it use once, few, many or a size class.

>TRBV29-1|TRBJ2-1|.|few
TGCAGCGTTGGTCAGGACCATGAGCAGTTCTTC
CSVGQDHEQFF
>TRBV7-9|TRBJ2-5|TRBD2|.
TGTGCCAGCAGATTCCGGACTAGCGGGAGTAGGAATGAGCAGTACTTC
CASRFRTSGSRNEQYF
>TRBV18|TRBJ2-5|.|few
TGTGCCAGCTCACGGGTGGAACAGGGCCAAGAGACCCAGTACTTC
CASSRVEQGQETQYF
>TRBV14|TRBJ1-2|.|.
TGTGCCAGCAGCCAGACGCCCGGCCGGAACTATGGCTACACCTTC
CASSQTPGRNYGYTF
>TRBV3-1|TRBJ2-7|.|few
TGTGCCAGCAGCCCCCCTTGGCGGGTCTACGAGCAGTACTTC
CASSPPWRVYEQYF
>TRBV10-2|TRBJ1-1|.|.
TGCGCCAGCAGTGAGTCGGCCAGGGAAGTCGGAGTAGCTTTCTTT
CASSESAREVGVAFF
>TRBV7-2|TRBJ2-5|.|.
TGTGCCAGCAGCGCAACTAGCTACCAAGAGACCCAGTACTTC
CASSATSYQETQYF
>TRBV15|TRBJ2-1|TRBD2|once
TGTGCCACCAGTCCGAGTCGGGCAGCGGGAGGTGTCGGGGAGCAGTTCTTC
CATSPSRAAGGVGEQFF
>TRBV15|TRBJ2-7|.|.
TGTGCCACCAGCAGAGATGCCCCAGAACGGGGAATGTACAATGAGCAGTACTTC
CATSRDAPERGMYNEQYF
>TRBV28|TRBJ2-7|TRBD1|few
TGTGCCAGCAGTCCCAGCGGACAGGGCCGCTCCTACGAGCAGTACTTC
CASSPSGQGRSYEQYF
>TRBV20-1|TRBJ2-3|TRBD2|few
TGCAGTGCTTATAGCGGGAGAGGACCAGATACGCAGTATTTT
CSAYSGRGPDTQYF
>TRBV5-1|TRBJ2-1|.|.
TGCGCCAGCAGCTTGGTCGGGCTCGGCAATGAGCAGTTCTTC
CASSLVGLGNEQFF
>TRBV5-1|TRBJ1-6|.|.
TGCGCCAGCAGCTTGGGGGTGAATAATTCACCCCTCCACTTT
CASSLGVNNSPLHF
>TRBV12-5|TRBJ1-5|.|.
TGTGCTAGTGGTTTAGAAAATCAGCCCCAGCATTTT
CASGLENQPQHF
>TRBV29-1|TRBJ2-1|TRBD2|.
TGCAGCGTAGCACGGGTTTGGAGGACTAGCGGGTCGAATGAGCAGTTCTTC
CSVARVWRTSGSNEQFF
>TRBV4-2|TRBJ2-1|TRBD2|few
TGTGCCAGCAGCCAGACCATAGCGGGAGTCAATGAGCAGTTCTTC
CASSQTIAGVNEQFF
>TRBV27|TRBJ2-3|.|.
TGTGCCAGCAGCACTATAGATACGCAGTATTTT
CASSTIDTQYF
>TRBV28|TRBJ1-5|TRBD1|.
TGTGCCAGCAGTTTAAGGGACAGCCGCAATCAGCCCCAGCATTTT
CASSLRDSRNQPQHF
>TRBV29-1|TRBJ2-5|TRBD1|many
TGCAGCGTTGAGGGGACAGGCCGAGAGACCCAGTACTTC
CSVEGTGRETQYF
>TRBV10-3|TRBJ2-1|TRBD2|few
TGTGCCATCAACCCCGGGACTAGCGGAAACAATGAGCAGTTCTTC
CAINPGTSGNNEQFF
>TRBV7-3|TRBJ2-5|.|once
TGTGCCAGCAGCTTAACGCCCCTAACAGATCAAGAGACCCAGTACTTC
CASSLTPLTDQETQYF
>TRBV7-8|TRBJ2-4|.|.
TGTGCCAGCAGCTTACGTGGGGGTCAGGGCACACAGAAAAACATTCAGTACTTC
CASSLRGGQGTQKNIQYF
>TRBV10-3|TRBJ1-1|.|.
TGTGCCATCAGTGAGATGCAGGGCTACACTGAAGCTTTCTTT
CAISEMQGYTEAFF
>TRBV2|TRBJ2-7|.|.
TGTGCCAGCAGTGAGGTTGGGGCAGGGCTATACTACGAGCAGTACTTC
CASSEVGAGLYYEQYF
>TRBV20-1|TRBJ2-7|.|.
TGCAGTGTCGTAAGGGGTAGCTCCTACGAGCAGTACTTC
CSVVRGSSYEQYF
>TRBV21-1|TRBJ2-1|.|.
TGTGCCAGCAGCAATCGAAAGCTTTCCTACAATGAGCAGTTCTTC
CASSNRKLSYNEQFF
>TRBV29-1|TRBJ2-3|.|many
TGCAGCGTTGATTCAGGGAATACGCAGTATTTT
CSVDSGNTQYF
>TRBV7-9|TRBJ2-5|.|.
TGTGCCAGCAGCTCCCTCGGAGTCAAAGAGACCCAGTACTTC
CASSSLGVKETQYF
>TRBV20-1|TRBJ2-4|.|few
TGCAGTGCTAGAGATGGAAGAAGCGCCAAAAACATTCAGTACTTC
CSARDGRSAKNIQYF
>TRBV7-2|TRBJ2-7|.|few
TGTGCCAGCAGCCTAGACCCGGCAGGCGAGCAGTACTTC
CASSLDPAGEQYF
>TRBV27|TRBJ2-3|.|.
TGTGCCAGCAGTTTCGCGCTCCACGCGGGAGATACGCAGTATTTT
CASSFALHAGDTQYF
>TRBV9|TRBJ2-1|.|few
TGTGCCAGCAGCGTCGGTAGCGGACCGCAGTTCTTC
CASSVGSGPQFF
>TRBV3-1|TRBJ1-2|.|few
TGTGCCAGCAGTCAAGGAGGGACGTACTATGGCTACACCTTC
CASSQGGTYYGYTF
>TRBV6-6|TRBJ2-3|TRBD1|few
TGTGCCAGCAGCGAACCCACAGGGGGCACAGATACGCAGTATTTT
CASSEPTGGTDTQYF
>TRBV5-5|TRBJ2-3|.|few
TGTGCCAGCAGCCCCCAGACAGGTTATACGCAGTATTTT
CASSPQTGYTQYF
>TRBV6-2/TRBV6-3|TRBJ2-7|TRBD2|.
TGTGCCAGCCTTATAGCGGGGACCTACGAGCAGTACTTC
CASLIAGTYEQYF
>TRBV3-1|TRBJ1-4|.|.
TGTGCCAGCAGCCAGCGACAGGCTGCACTTAATGAAAAACTGTTTTTT
CASSQRQAALNEKLFF
>TRBV9|TRBJ2-5|.|.
TGTGCCAGCAGCGTAGGAGACTCTCAAGAGACCCAGTACTTC
CASSVGDSQETQYF
>TRBV5-1|TRBJ1-1|TRBD1|.
TGCGCCAGCAGCTTGTTCCAGGGGGCTGAAGCTTTCTTT
CASSLFQGAEAFF
>TRBV15|TRBJ2-3|TRBD1|.
TGTGCCACCAGCAGAGATCTAGGGGGCGCGGTCGGCACAGATACGCAGTATTTT
CATSRDLGGAVGTDTQYF
>TRBV27|TRBJ1-2|.|.
TGTGCCAGCAGTTCATTCACGCGGGGCCGGGGGGGCTACACCTTC
CASSSFTRGRGGYTF
>TRBV13|TRBJ2-1|TRBD1|.
TGTGCCAGCAGCTTATTGGGAGAGGGGACAGCCTACAATGAGCAGTTCTTC
CASSLLGEGTAYNEQFF